This record covers a single TCR beta chain. Its antigen remains unknown. This sample was taken from a study of monozygotic twins with inflammatory bowel disease. Notes on the study in general: Relative clonotype sharing with others was diminished in IBD patients versus healthy twins, particularly with disease activity. Repertoire similarity did not separate concordant from discordant twins, possibly from limited power.

TCRdb reprocessed the 5' RACE reads, with one entry per CDR3 protein and no DNA. The sample table sets out a few hundred thousand distinct CDR3 sequences. The CDR3 is 14 amino acids. The germline gives CDR1 SGHRS, CDR2 YFSETQ. This TCR was sampled from a human donor with ulcerative colitis or Crohn's disease, or a healthy co-twin of an affected twin (not recorded which). Sequenced input: blood. The chain combines TRBV5-1 with TRBJ2-2; TCRdb's D call, TRBD1, is unchecked because there is no DNA. The CDR3 reads CASRSRGLTGELFF.